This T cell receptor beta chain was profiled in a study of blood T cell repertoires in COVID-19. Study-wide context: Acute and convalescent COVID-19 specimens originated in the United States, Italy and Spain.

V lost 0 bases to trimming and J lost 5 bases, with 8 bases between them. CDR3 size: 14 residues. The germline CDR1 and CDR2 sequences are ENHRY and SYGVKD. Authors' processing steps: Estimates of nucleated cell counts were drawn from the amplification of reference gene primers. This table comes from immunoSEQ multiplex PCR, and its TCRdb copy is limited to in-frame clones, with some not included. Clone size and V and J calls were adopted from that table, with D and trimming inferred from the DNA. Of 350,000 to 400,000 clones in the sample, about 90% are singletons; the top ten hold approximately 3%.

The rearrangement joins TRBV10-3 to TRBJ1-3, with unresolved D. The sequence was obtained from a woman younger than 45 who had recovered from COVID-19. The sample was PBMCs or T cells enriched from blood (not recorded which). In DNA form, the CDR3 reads TGTGCCATCAGTGAGTCCGGGAGGCGAAACACCATATATTTT. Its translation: CAISESGRRNTIYF.